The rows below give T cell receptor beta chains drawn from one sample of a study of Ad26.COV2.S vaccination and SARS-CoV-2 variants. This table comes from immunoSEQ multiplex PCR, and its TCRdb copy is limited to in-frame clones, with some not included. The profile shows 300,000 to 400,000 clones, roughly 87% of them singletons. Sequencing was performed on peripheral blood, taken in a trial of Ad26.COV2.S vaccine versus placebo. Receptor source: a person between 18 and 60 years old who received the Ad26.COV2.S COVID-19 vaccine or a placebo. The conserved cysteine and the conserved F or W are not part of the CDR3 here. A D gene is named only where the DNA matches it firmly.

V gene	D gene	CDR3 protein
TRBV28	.	ASSLAGTKETQY
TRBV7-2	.	ASSYAGGPFSGNTIY
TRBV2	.	ASSAWRGYTDTQY
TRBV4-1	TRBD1	ASSHPPGQGWTEAF
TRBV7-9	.	ASSRTYEQY
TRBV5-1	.	ASSSRELNSPLH
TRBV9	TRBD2	ASSIWTSGDYNEQF
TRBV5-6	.	ASSLFLQGGGYT
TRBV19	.	ASKDSNTEAF
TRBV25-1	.	ASSEYYGAVYGYT
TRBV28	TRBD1	ASSFLQGTGMNTEAF
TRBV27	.	ASSLNLRELF
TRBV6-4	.	ASSDGDTGELF
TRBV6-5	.	ASSSTRSSSPLH
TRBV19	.	ASRGPSSGNTIY
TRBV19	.	ASSKRDHPYNEQF
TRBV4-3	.	ASSQDFYQGGAYNEQF
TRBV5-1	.	ASSAGYSGANVLT
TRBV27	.	ASSLLGAGNTIY
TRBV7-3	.	ASSLSGGSSPLH
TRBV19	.	ASSKGAANEKLF
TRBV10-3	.	AISESETRQKASTDTQY
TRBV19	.	ASSIEGYSYNEQF
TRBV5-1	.	ASSPQESEQY
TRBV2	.	ASSEALRTARKQY
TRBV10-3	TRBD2	AITRGGSYNEQF
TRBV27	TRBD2	ASSPDSLAGSSTDTQY
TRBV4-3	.	ASSLTGYNEQF
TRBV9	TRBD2	ASSTTQRGTLDTQY
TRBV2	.	ASNPGDYEQY
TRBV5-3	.	ARSGDTNSPLH
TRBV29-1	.	SVVGGGDTYGYT
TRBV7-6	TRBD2	ASSLFAGGNEQF
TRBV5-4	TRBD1	ASSKVTGGFTEAF
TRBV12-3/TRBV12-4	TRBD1	ASSGTDGEAF
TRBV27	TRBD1	ASRGQGAQPQH
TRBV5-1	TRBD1	ASSLVGPGGDDEQF
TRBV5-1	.	ASSGGGTQSFYT
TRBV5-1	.	ASSLVAWQKGGTEAF
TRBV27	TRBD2	ASSRLGTSILSEQY
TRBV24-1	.	ATSDSTRSSYNEQF
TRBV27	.	ASSLIWTTSYEQY
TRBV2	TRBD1	ASSRTGNTEAF
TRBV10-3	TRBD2	AISSRTSGYSTDTQY
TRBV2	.	ASTPIATNEKLF